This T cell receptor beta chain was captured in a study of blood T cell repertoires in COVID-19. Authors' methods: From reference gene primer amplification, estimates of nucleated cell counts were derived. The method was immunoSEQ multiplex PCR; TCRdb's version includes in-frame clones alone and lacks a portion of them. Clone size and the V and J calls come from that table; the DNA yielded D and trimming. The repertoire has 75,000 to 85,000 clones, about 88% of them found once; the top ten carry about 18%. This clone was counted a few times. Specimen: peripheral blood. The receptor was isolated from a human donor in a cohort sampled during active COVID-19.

CDR3 amino acids: CARSPLRRGGNQPQHF. For the CDR3, the DNA is TGTGCCAGAAGCCCCCTTCGGAGGGGAGGCAATCAGCCCCAGCATTTT. V gene TRBV5-3 combines with J gene TRBJ1-5; D perhaps matches TRBD1 (5 bases). TRBV5-3 is reported as an ORF; its role is uncertain. The length of the CDR3 is 16 residues. V was clipped by 4 bases and J by 2 bases, with 16 bases between them.